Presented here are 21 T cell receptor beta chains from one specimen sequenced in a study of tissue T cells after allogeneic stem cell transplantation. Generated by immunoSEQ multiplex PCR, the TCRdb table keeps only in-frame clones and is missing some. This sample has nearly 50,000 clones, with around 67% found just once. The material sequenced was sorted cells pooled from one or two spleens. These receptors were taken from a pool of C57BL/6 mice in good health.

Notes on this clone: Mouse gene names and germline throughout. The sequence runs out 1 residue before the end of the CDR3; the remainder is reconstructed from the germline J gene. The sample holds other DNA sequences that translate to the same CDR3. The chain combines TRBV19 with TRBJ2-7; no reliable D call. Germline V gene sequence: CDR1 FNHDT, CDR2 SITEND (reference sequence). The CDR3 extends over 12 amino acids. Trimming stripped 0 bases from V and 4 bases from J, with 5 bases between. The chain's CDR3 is CASSIDTYEQYF. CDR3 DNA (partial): TGTGCCAGCAGTATAGACACATATGAACAGTAC.

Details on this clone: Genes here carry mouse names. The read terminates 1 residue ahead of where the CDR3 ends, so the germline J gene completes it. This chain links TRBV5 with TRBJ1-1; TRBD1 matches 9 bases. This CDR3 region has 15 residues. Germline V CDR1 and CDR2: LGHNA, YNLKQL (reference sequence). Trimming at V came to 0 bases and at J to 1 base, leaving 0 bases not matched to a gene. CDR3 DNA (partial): TGTGCCAGCAGCCAAGAGACAGGGGGGAACACAGAAGTCTTC. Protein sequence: CASSQETGGNTEVF. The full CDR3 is CASSQETGGNTEVFF.

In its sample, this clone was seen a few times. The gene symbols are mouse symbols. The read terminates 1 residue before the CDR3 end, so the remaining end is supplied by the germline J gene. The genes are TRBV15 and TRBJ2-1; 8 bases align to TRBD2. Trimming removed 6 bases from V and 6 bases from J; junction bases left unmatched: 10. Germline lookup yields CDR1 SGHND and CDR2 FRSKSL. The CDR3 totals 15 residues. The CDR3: CASRSRGGASAEQFF. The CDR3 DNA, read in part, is TGTGCCAGCAGATCACGGGGGGGCGCTAGTGCTGAGCAGTTC. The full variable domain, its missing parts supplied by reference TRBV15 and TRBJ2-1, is DAGVTQTPRHEVAEKGQTIILKCEPVSGHNDLFWYRQTKIQGLELLSYFRSKSLMEDGGAFKDRFKAEMLNSSFSTLKIQPTEPKDSAVYLCASRSRGGASAEQFFGPGTRLTVL.

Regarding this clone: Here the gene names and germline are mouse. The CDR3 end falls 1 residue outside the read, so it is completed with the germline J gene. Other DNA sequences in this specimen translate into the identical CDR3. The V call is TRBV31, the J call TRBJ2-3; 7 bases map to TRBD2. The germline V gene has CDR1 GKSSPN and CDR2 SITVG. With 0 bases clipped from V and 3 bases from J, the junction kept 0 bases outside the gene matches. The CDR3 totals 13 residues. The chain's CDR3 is CAWSLGGAETLYF. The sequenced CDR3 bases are TGTGCCTGGAGTCTGGGGGGGGCAGAAACGCTGTAT. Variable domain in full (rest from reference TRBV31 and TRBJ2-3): AQTIHQWPVAEIKAVGSPLSLGCTIKGKSSPNLYWYWQATGGTLQQLFYSITVGQVESVVQLNLSASRPKDDQFILSTEKLLLSHSGFYLCAWSLGGAETLYFGSGTRLTVL.

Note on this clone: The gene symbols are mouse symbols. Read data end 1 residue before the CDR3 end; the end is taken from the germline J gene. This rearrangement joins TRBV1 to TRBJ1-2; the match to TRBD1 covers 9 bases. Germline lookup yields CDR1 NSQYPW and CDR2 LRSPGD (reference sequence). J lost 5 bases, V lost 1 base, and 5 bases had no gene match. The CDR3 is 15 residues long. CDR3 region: CTCSAVDRGGSDYTF. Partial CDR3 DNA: TGCACCTGCAGTGCAGTGGACAGGGGAGGGTCCGACTACACC.

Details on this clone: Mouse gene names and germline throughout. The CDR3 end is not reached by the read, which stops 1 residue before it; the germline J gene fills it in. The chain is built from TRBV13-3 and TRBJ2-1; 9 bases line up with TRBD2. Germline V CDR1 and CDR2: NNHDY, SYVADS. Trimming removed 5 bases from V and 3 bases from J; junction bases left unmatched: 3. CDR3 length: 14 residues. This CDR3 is CASRNWGAYAEQFF. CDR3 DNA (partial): TGTGCCAGCAGAAACTGGGGGGCCTATGCTGAGCAGTTC.

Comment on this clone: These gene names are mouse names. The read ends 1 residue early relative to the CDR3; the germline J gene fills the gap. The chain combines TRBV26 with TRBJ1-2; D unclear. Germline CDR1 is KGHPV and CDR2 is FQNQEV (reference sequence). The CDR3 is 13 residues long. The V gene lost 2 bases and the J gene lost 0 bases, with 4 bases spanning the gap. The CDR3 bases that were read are TGTGCCAGCAGTCTGACAACAAACTCCGACTACACC. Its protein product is CASSLTTNSDYT. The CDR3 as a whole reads CASSLTTNSDYTF.

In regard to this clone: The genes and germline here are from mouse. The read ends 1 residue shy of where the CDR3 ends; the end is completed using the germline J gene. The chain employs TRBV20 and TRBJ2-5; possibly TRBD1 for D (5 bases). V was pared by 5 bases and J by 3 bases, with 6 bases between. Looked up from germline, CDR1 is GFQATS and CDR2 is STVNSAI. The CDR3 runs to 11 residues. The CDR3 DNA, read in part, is TGTGGTGCTGGACAACAAGACACCCAGTAC. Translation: CGAGQQDTQY. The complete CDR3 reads CGAGQQDTQYF.

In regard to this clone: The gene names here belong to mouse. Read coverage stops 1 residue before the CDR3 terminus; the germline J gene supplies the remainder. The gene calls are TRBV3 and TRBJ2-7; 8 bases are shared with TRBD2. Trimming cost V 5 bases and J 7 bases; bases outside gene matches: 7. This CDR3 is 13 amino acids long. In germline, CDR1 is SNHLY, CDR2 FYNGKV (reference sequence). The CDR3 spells CASSPLGGGEQYF. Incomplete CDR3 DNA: TGTGCCAGCAGCCCGCTGGGGGGAGGGGAACAGTAC. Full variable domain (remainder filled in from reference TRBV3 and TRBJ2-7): GPKVLQIPSHQIIDMGQMVTLNCDPVSNHLYFYWYKQILGQQMEFLVNFYNGKVMEKSKLFKDQFSVERPDGSYFTLKIQPTALEDSAVYFCASSPLGGGEQYFGPGTRLTVL.

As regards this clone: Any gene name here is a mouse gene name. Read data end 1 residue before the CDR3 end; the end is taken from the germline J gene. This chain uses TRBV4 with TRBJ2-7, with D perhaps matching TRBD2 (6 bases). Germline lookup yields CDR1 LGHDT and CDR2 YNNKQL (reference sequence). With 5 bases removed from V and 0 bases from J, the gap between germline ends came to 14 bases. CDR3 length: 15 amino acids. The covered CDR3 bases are TGTGCCAGCAGCCCTTCCCTGGGGAGCTCCTATGAACAGTAC. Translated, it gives CASSPSLGSSYEQY. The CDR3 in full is CASSPSLGSSYEQYF.

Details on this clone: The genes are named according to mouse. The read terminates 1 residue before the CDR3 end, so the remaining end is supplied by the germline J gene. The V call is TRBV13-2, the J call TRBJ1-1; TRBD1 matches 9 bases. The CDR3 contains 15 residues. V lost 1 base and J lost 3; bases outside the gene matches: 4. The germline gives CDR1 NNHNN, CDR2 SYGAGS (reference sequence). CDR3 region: CASGDPGQGHTEVFF. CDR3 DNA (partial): TGTGCCAGCGGTGATCCGGGACAGGGACACACAGAAGTCTTC.

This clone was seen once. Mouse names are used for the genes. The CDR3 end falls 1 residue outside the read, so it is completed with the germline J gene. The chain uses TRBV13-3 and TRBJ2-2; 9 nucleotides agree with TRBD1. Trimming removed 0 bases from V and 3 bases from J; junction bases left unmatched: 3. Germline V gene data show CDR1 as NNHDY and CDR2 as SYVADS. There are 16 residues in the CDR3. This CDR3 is CASSDDRGQYTGQLYF. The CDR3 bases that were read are TGTGCCAGCAGTGATGACAGGGGGCAGTACACCGGGCAGCTCTAC.

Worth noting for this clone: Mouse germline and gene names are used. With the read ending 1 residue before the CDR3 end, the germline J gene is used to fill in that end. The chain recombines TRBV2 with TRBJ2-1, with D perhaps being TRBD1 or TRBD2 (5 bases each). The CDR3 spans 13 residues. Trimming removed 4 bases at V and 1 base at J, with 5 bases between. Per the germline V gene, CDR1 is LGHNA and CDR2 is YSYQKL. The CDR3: CASSRDNYAEQFF. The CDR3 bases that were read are TGTGCCAGCAGCCGGGACAACTATGCTGAGCAGTTC.

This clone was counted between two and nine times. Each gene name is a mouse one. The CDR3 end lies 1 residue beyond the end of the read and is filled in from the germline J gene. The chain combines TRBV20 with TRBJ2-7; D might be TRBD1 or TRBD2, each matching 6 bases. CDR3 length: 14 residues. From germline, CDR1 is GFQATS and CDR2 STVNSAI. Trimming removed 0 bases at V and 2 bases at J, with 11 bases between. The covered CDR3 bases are TGTGGTGCTAGGGATGGGGGCGCGACCTATGAACAGTAC. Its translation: CGARDGGATYEQY. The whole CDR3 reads CGARDGGATYEQYF. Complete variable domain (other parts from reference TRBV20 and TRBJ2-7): GALVYQYPRRTICKSGTSMRMECQAVGFQATSVAWYRQSPQKTFELIALSTVNSAIKYEQNFTQEKFPISHPNLSFSSMTVLNAYLEDRGLYLCGARDGGATYEQYFGPGTRLTVL.

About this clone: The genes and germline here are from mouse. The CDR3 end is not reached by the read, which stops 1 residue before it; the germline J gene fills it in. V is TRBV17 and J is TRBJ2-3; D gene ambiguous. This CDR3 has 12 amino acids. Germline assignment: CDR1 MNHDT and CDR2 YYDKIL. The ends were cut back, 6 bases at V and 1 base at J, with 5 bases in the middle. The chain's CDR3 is CASRQGAETLYF. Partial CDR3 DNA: TGTGCTAGCAGGCAGGGTGCAGAAACGCTGTAT.

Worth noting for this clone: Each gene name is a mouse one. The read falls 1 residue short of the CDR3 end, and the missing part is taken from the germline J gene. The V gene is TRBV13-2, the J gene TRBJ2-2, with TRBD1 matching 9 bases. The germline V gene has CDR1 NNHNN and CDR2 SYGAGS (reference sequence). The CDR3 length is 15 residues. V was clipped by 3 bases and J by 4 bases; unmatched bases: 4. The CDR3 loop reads CASGGDREGTGQLYF. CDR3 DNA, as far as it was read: TGTGCCAGCGGTGGGGACAGGGAGGGCACCGGGCAGCTCTAC.

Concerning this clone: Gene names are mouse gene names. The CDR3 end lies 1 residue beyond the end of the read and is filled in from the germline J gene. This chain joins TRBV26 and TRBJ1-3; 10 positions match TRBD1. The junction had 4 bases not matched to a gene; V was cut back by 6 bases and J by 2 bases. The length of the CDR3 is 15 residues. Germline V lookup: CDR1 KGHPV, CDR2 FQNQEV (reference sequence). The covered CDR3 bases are TGTGCCAGCAGCCGACAGGGGGCGGCTGGAAATACGCTCTAT. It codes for CASSRQGAAGNTLY. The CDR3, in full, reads CASSRQGAAGNTLYF.

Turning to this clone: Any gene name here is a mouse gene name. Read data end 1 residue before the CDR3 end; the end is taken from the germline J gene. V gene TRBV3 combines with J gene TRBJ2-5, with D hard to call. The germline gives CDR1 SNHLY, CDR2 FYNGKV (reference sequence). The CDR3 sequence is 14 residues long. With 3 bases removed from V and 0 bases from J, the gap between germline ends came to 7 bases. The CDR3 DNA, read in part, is TGTGCCAGCAGCTTCGACATTAACCAAGACACCCAGTAC. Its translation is CASSFDINQDTQY. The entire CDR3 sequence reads CASSFDINQDTQYF.

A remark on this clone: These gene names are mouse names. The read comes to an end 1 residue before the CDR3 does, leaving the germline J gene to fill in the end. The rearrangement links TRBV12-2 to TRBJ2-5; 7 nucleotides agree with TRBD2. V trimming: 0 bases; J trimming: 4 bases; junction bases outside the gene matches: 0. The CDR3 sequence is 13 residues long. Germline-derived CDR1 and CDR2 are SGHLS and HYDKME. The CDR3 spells CASSLLGEDTQYF. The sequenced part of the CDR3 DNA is TGTGCCAGCTCTCTCCTGGGGGAAGACACCCAGTAC.

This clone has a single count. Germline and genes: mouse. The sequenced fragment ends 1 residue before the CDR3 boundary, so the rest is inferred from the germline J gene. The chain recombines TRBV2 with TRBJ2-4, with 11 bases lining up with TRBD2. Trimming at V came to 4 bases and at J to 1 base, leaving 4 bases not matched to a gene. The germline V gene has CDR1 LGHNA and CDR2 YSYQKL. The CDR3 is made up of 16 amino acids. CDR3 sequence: CASSPGTGGRQNTLYF. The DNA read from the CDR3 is TGTGCCAGCAGCCCCGGGACTGGGGGACGTCAAAACACCTTGTAC.

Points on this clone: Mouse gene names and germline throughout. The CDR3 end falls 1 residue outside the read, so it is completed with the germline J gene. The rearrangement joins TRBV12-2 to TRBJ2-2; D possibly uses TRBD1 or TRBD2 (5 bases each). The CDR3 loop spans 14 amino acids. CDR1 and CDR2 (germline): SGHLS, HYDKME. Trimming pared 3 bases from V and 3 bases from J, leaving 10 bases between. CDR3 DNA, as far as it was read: TGTGCCAGCTCTAGTGGGGCGGACACCGGGCAGCTCTAC. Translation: CASSSGADTGQLY. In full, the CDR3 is CASSSGADTGQLYF.